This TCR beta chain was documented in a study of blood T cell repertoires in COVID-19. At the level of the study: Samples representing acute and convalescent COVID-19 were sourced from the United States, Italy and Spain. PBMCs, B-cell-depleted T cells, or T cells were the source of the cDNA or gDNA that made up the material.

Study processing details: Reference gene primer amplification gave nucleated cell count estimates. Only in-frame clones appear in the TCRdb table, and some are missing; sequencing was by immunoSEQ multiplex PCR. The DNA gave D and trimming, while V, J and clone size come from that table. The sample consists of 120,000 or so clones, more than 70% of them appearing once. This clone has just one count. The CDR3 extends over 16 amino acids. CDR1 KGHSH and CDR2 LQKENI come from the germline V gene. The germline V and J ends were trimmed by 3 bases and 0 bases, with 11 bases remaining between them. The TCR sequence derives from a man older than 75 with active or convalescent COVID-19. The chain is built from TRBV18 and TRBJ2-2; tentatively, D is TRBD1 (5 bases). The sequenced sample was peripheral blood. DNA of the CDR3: TGTGCCAGCTCACCTGACAGAGCGACGAACACCGGGGAGCTGTTTTTT. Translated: CASSPDRATNTGELFF. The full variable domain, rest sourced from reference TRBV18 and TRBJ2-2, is NAGVMQNPRHLVRRRGQEARLRCSPMKGHSHVYWYRQLPEEGLKFMVYLQKENIIDESGMPKERFSAEFPKEGPSILRIQQVVRGDSAAYFCASSPDRATNTGELFFGEGSRLTVL.